This T cell receptor beta chain was sequenced in a study of cytomegalovirus exposure and HLA in healthy donors. Whole-study context: Among the 370 or so donors who were genotyped, about 80% fell in the genetic ancestry cluster that is associated with self-reported Caucasian donors. Study-wide results and caveats: Roughly even sequencing depth across donors was the assumption behind the presence/absence analyses. Later examination showed HLA-associated TCR beta chains had greater clonal expansion than equally common others. TCR beta sequences reportedly predicted most subjects' HLA-A and HLA-B alleles accurately.

The primer mix had 60 Vbeta and 13 Jbeta primers. Sequencing was performed with immunoSEQ multiplex PCR; in TCRdb, only in-frame clones are kept and a portion is missing. Of 60,000 to 95,000 clones in the sample, 75% to 85% were seen once. As concerns this clone: Its antigen remains unidentified.

Germline V lookup: CDR1 SGHTA, CDR2 FQGNSA. Trimming removed 5 bases at V and 5 bases at J, with 15 bases between. The CDR3 loop spans 14 amino acids. The clonotype originates from a man between 65 and 79 years old in good health and CMV-seropositive. The sample was PBMCs. The chain recombines TRBV7-2 with TRBJ1-1; maybe TRBD1 (5 bases). The CDR3 reads CASSPVGGRTEAFF. CDR3 DNA: TGTGCCAGCAGCCCGGTCGGGGGTCGAACTGAAGCTTTCTTT.